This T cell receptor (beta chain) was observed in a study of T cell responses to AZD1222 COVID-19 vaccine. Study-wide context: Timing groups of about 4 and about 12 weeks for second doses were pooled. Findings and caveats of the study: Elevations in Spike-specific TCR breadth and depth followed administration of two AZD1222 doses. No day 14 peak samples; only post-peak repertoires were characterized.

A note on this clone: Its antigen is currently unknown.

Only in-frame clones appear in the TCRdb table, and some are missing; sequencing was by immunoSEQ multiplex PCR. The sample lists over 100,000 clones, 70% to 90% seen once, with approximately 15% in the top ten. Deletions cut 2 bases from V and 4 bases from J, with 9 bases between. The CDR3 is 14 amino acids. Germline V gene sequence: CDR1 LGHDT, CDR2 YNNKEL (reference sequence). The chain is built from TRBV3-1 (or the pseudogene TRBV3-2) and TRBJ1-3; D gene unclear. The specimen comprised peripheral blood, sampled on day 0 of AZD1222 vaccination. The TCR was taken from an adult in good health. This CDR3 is CASSQWASGNTIYF. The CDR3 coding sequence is TGTGCCAGCAGCCAATGGGCCTCCGGAAACACCATATATTTT.